This T cell receptor (beta chain) derives from a study of early T cells in non-severe SARS-CoV-2 infection. On the study more broadly: Bulk RNA from unsorted whole blood was sequenced; chains were unpaired.

Findings and caveats of the study: Matching results from VDJdb favored anti-spike CD8 responses, leaving private and CD4 specificities undetected.

Each single cDNA molecule received a unique molecular identifier. TCRdb analysed the 5' RACE reads with MiXCR anew, one entry per CDR3 protein. The sample includes roughly 51,000 distinct CDR3 sequences, approximately 9.8% of them seen just once. The ends were cut back, 4 bases at V and 0 bases at J, with 10 bases in the middle. The CDR3 loop spans 14 amino acids. The germline gives CDR1 SQVTM, CDR2 ANQGSEA. At least ten counts were recorded for this clonotype. What it binds is unknown. The TCR was taken from an adult who was a healthcare worker with PCR-confirmed SARS-CoV-2 infection or an uninfected control (not recorded which). The material sequenced was whole blood. This chain uses TRBV29-1 with TRBJ1-5, with no clear D. For the CDR3, the DNA is TGCAGCGTTGTTTATGGCAATAGCAATCAGCCCCAGCATTTT. Protein product: CSVVYGNSNQPQHF.